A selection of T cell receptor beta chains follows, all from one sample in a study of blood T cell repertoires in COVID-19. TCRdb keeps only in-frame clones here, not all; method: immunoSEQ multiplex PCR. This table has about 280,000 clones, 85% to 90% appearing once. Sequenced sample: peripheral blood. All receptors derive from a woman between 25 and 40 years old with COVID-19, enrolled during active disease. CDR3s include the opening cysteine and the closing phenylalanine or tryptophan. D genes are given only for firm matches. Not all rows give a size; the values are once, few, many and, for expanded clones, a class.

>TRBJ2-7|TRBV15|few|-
CATSRGTPEQYF
TGTGCCACCAGCAGAGGCACACCCGAGCAGTACTTC
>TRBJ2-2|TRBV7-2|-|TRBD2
CASSLRSGRVYPGELFF
TGTGCCAGCAGCTTACGAAGCGGGAGGGTTTACCCCGGGGAGCTGTTTTTT
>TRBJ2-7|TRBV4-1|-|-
CASSQVLATPSEQYF
TGCGCCAGCAGCCAAGTCCTGGCAACCCCAAGCGAGCAGTACTTC
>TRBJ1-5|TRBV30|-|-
CAWNGGVFQPQHF
TGTGCCTGGAACGGAGGGGTTTTTCAGCCCCAGCATTTT
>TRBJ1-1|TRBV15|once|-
CATSKGHPMNTEAFF
TGTGCCACCAGCAAGGGACACCCGATGAACACTGAAGCTTTCTTT
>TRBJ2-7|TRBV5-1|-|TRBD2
CASSPTSGSYEQYF
TGCGCCAGCAGTCCTACTAGCGGGAGCTACGAGCAGTACTTC
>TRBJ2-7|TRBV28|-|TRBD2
CASSPGGVTYEQYF
TGTGCCAGCAGCCCCGGGGGGGTCACCTACGAGCAGTACTTC
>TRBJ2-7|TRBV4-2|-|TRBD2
CASSQTSWPYEQYF
TGTGCCAGCAGCCAGACTAGCTGGCCCTACGAGCAGTACTTC
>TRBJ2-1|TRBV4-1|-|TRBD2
CASSQEASGRAGNEQFF
TGCGCCAGCAGCCAAGAGGCTAGCGGGAGGGCGGGCAATGAGCAGTTCTTC
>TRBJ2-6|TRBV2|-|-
CASRSRSGANVLTF
TGTGCCAGCAGGTCAAGGAGTGGGGCCAACGTCCTGACTTTC
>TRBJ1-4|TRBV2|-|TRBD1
CASSEGGQVGEKLFF
TGTGCCAGCAGTGAGGGGGGACAGGTCGGTGAAAAACTGTTTTTT
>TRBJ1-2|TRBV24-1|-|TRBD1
CAAQRTGGGYTF
TGTGCCGCCCAAAGGACAGGGGGCGGCTACACCTTC
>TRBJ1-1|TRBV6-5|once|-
CASRLTGTHVTEAFF
TGTGCCAGCAGGCTAACAGGGACGCATGTCACTGAAGCTTTCTTT
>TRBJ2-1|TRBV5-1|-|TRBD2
CASSLVQREDYNEQFF
TGCGCCAGCAGCTTGGTGCAGCGGGAGGATTACAATGAGCAGTTCTTC
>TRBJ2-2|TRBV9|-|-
CASSASTVPGELFF
TGTGCCAGCAGCGCGTCTACCGTCCCCGGGGAGCTGTTTTTT
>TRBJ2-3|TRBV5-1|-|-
CASSLVEGYGTDTQYF
TGCGCCAGCAGCTTGGTTGAGGGTTACGGAACAGATACGCAGTATTTT
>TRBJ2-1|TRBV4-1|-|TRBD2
CASSQAAGSQDEQFF
TGCGCCAGCAGCCAAGCAGCGGGGTCACAAGATGAGCAGTTCTTC
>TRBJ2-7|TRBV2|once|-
CASSGQYGEQYF
TGTGCCAGCAGTGGACAGTACGGCGAGCAGTACTTC
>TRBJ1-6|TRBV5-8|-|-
CASSLDRTANSPLHF
TGTGCCAGCAGCTTGGATAGGACTGCAAATTCACCCCTCCACTTT
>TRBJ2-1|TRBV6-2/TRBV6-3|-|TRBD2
CASSRLTSLDEQFF
TGTGCCAGCAGCCGCCTGACTAGCTTAGATGAGCAGTTCTTC
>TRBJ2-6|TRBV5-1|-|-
CASSLYPSSGANVLTF
TGCGCCAGCAGCTTGTACCCGAGCTCTGGGGCCAACGTCCTGACTTTC
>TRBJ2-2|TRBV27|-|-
CASSLSRGDTGELFF
TGTGCCAGCAGTTTGTCCAGGGGGGACACCGGGGAGCTGTTTTTT